This T cell receptor (beta chain) derives from a study of patients and donors after allogeneic stem cell transplantation. TCRdb used MiXCR to reprocess the RT-PCR reads, holding one entry per CDR3 protein. This repertoire shows 200,000 to 250,000 distinct CDR3 sequences, 13% to 15% found once; its top ten account for more than 9%. V dropped 5 bases and J dropped 10; count of bases not matched to a gene: 10. The CDR3 extends over 13 amino acids. The germline V gene encodes CDR1 SGHVS and CDR2 FNYEAQ. Material for sequencing was blood, either unsorted or a sorted T cell fraction (not recorded which). The chain recombines TRBV7-6 with TRBJ1-1, with TRBD1 matching over 7 bases. This receptor was taken from a human donor who was either an allogeneic HSCT recipient or a stem cell or donor lymphocyte infusion donor (not recorded which). It is not recorded whose cells these are; they may come from a transplant donor. The CDR3 protein is CASSAGTEVGAFF. Here the CDR3 DNA reads TGTGCCAGCAGCGCCGGGACAGAGGTGGGAGCTTTCTTT. Full variable domain (remainder filled in from reference TRBV7-6 and TRBJ1-1): GAGVSQSPRYKVTKRGQDVALRCDPISGHVSLYWYRQALGQGPEFLTYFNYEAQQDKSGLPNDRFSAERPEGSISTLTIQRTEQRDSAMYRCASSAGTEVGAFFGQGTRLTVV.